These 12 T cell receptor beta chains originate from one sample sequenced in a study of T cells after yellow fever vaccination. From the 5' RACE reads, TCRdb called clonotypes with MiXCR, one entry per CDR3 protein. The table shows 150,000 or so distinct CDR3 sequences, with almost 7% occurring only once. The specimen was CD4+ T cells sorted from PBMCs, collected about 5 days after the first yellow fever vaccination. These TCRs come from a young man who received the YFV17D yellow fever vaccine.

This clonotype was detected only a few times. The gene calls are TRBV20-1 and TRBJ2-7; no definite D call. Germline V gene lookup returns CDR1 DFQATT and CDR2 SNEGSKA (reference sequence). Trimming removed 0 bases at V and 7 bases at J, with 16 bases between. The CDR3 extends over 14 amino acids. The CDR3 DNA sequence: TGCAGTGCTAGAGATGGGCAGGCTGGAAGGGAGCAGTACGTC. Amino acid sequence: CSARDGQAGREQYV.

This clonotype occurred a few times. This chain joins TRBV12-5 and TRBJ2-7; 7 nucleotides match TRBD2. Germline V CDR1 and CDR2: LGHNT, FRNRAP. V gave up 0 bases and J gave up 4 bases; unmatched junction bases: 9. There are 16 residues in the CDR3. CDR3 sequence: CASGLVLGRGGYEQYF. CDR3 nucleotides: TGTGCTAGTGGTTTGGTACTGGGAAGGGGAGGGTACGAGCAGTACTTC.

This chain links TRBV6-2 or TRBV6-3 with TRBJ2-5, with D possibly being TRBD1 or TRBD2 (6 bases each). The CDR3 loop spans 14 amino acids. Trimming stripped 8 bases from V and 1 base from J, with 14 bases between. The germline V gene encodes CDR1 MNHEY and CDR2 SVGEGT. As DNA, the CDR3 is TGTGCCAGCTCAGGATCGGGGGCCCAAGAGACCCAGTACTTC. Protein: CASSGSGAQETQYF.

This clonotype has at least ten counts. The chain recombines TRBV7-2 with TRBJ2-1, with TRBD2 as a possible D gene (6 bases). The V gene's germline CDR1 is SGHTA and CDR2 FQGNSA. This CDR3 contains 14 residues. V lost 7 bases and J 9 bases, leaving 19 bases between the germline ends. The CDR3 loop is CASTPQAGYAEQFF. CDR3 bases: TGTGCCAGCACCCCACAGGCGGGGTACGCTGAGCAGTTCTTC.

This clonotype was observed at least ten times. The chain is built from TRBV12-3 or TRBV12-4 and TRBJ1-5, with D hard to call. Trimming removed 0 bases at V and 4 bases at J, with 13 bases between. This CDR3 contains 16 residues. The chain's CDR3 is CASSLAISYGNQPQHF. In nucleotides, the CDR3 is TGTGCCAGCAGTTTAGCCATCTCCTATGGGAATCAGCCCCAGCATTTT.

This clonotype was detected only a few times. The chain employs TRBV18 and TRBJ2-1, with D tentatively TRBD1 or TRBD2 (5 bases each). In germline, CDR1 is KGHSH, CDR2 LQKENI. The length of the CDR3 is 13 residues. V dropped 3 bases and J dropped 12 bases, with 15 bases sitting between them. CDR3 region: CASSPGRDDMQFF. The DNA of the CDR3 is TGTGCCAGCTCACCGGGACGGGACGACATGCAGTTCTTC.

This clonotype was observed many times. V usage is TRBV5-1 and J usage is TRBJ1-1; D uncertain. Germline loops: CDR1 SGHRS, CDR2 YFSETQ. This CDR3 is built from 14 residues. Trimming took off 0 bases at V and 0 bases at J, with 6 bases between the two ends. DNA of the CDR3: TGCGCCAGCAGCTTGGAAGGGATGAACACTGAAGCTTTCTTT. Translation gives CASSLEGMNTEAFF.

The rearrangement links TRBV20-1 to TRBJ2-3, with 7 bases fitting TRBD1. The CDR3 extends over 16 amino acids. The ends lost 6 bases at V and 6 bases at J; junction bases unmatched: 18. From germline, CDR1 is DFQATT and CDR2 SNEGSKA (reference sequence). CDR3 sequence reads: CSAPRSGTGASDTQYF. The CDR3 DNA reads TGCAGTGCCCCCAGATCTGGTACAGGGGCATCCGATACGCAGTATTTT.

V is TRBV10-3 and J is TRBJ2-1; perhaps TRBD2 as D (7 bases). The CDR3 is 14 residues long. Germline lookup yields CDR1 ENHRY and CDR2 SYGVKD. The V end was cut by 4 bases, the J end by 4 bases, with 11 bases between. Here the CDR3 reads CAISGRGGYNEQFF. CDR3 in DNA: TGTGCCATCAGTGGGAGGGGGGGGTACAATGAGCAGTTCTTC.

This clonotype came up many times. The chain recombines TRBV2 with TRBJ2-2; D is unresolved. Germline values: CDR1 SNHLY, CDR2 FYNNEI. This CDR3 spans 11 amino acids. V gave up 5 bases and J gave up 6 bases, with 4 bases separating them. CDR3 in DNA: TGTGCCAGCAGTATTGCCGGGGAGCTGTTTTTT. Translation gives CASSIAGELFF.

This clonotype was observed many times. The chain combines TRBV7-2 with TRBJ2-1, with D unresolved. The germline V and J ends were trimmed by 7 bases and 0 bases, with 7 bases remaining between them. There are 13 residues in the CDR3. The germline V gene encodes CDR1 SGHTA and CDR2 FQGNSA. Written as DNA, the CDR3 is TGTGCCAGCAAGCCTAGCTCCTACAATGAGCAGTTCTTC. It translates to CASKPSSYNEQFF.

This CDR3 is CASSQDMKGSYEQYF. The CDR3 nucleotides read TGCGCCAGCAGCCAAGATATGAAGGGCTCCTACGAGCAGTACTTC. The chain uses TRBV4-3 and TRBJ2-7; D is unclear. There are 15 residues in the CDR3. Germline loops: CDR1 LGHNA, CDR2 YSLEER. The germline V and J ends were trimmed by 0 bases and 0 bases, with 9 bases remaining between them.